A single sample is the source of the 15 T cell receptor beta chains below, sequenced in a study of blood T cell repertoires in COVID-19. The protocol was immunoSEQ multiplex PCR, while the TCRdb copy is restricted to in-frame clones and leaves out a portion. This table holds approximately 240,000 clones, 92% found once. The source material was peripheral blood. Receptors originate from a young man with COVID-19, enrolled during active disease.

The chain uses TRBV3-1 (or the pseudogene TRBV3-2) and TRBJ1-1; perhaps TRBD1 as D (5 bases). From germline, CDR1 is LGHDT and CDR2 YNNKEL (reference sequence). The CDR3 is made up of 14 amino acids. V gave up 4 bases and J gave up 0 bases, with 9 bases separating them. The CDR3 DNA is TGTGCCAGCAGCCGACAGTCCATGAACACTGAAGCTTTCTTT. Protein: CASSRQSMNTEAFF.

The chain combines TRBV19 with TRBJ1-5, with D tentatively TRBD1 (6 bases). V shed 7 bases and J shed 2 bases, with 9 bases lying between them. This CDR3 spans 13 amino acids. In germline, CDR1 is LNHDA, CDR2 SQIVND (reference sequence). The CDR3 is CASTRTGNQPQHF. In DNA, the CDR3 is TGTGCCAGTACAAGGACAGGCAATCAGCCCCAGCATTTT.

This rearrangement joins TRBV4-1 to TRBJ1-6, with D uncertain. CDR1 and CDR2 from the germline V gene are MGHRA and YSYEKL. V lost 0 bases to trimming and J lost 9 bases, with 18 bases between them. This CDR3 contains 17 residues. The CDR3 sequence is CASSQDQRAVRASPLHF. CDR3 sequence (DNA): TGCGCCAGCAGCCAAGATCAGAGGGCAGTGCGCGCTTCACCCCTCCACTTT.

This chain links TRBV9 with TRBJ2-1; 9 nucleotides agree with TRBD1. The CDR3 is 16 amino acids. Germline trimming cut 4 bases from V and 6 bases from J; bases unmatched to any gene: 11. The germline V gene has CDR1 SGDLS and CDR2 YYNGEE. The CDR3 nucleotides read TGTGCCAGCAGCCCAGGACAGGGGACAAGGTTCAATGAGCAGTTCTTC. As protein: CASSPGQGTRFNEQFF.

J is TRBJ2-5 and V is TRBV2, with D hard to call. Deletions cut 7 bases from V and 5 bases from J, with 8 bases between. The CDR3 has 11 amino acids. Germline V gene lookup returns CDR1 SNHLY and CDR2 FYNNEI. DNA of the CDR3: TGTGCCAGCACCGATCAGGAGACCCAGTACTTC. Amino acids: CASTDQETQYF.

This chain joins TRBV4-1 and TRBJ2-3; 11 bases align to TRBD2. The CDR3 sequence is 18 residues long. Germline assignment: CDR1 MGHRA and CDR2 YSYEKL. V was pared by 1 base and J by 0 bases, with 6 bases of the junction left unmatched. The CDR3 nucleotides are TGCGCCAGCAGCCAAGCCCGACTAGCGGGGACTAGCACAGATACGCAGTATTTT. Its translation is CASSQARLAGTSTDTQYF.

The CDR3 region has the DNA TGCGCCAGCACCTCGGACAACTCCTATAATTCACCCCTCCACTTT. Its translation: CASTSDNSYNSPLHF. The chain combines TRBV5-1 with TRBJ1-6, with D perhaps TRBD1 (5 bases). CDR1 is SGHRS, CDR2 YFSETQ, per germline. V lost 6 bases to trimming and J lost 0 bases, with 10 bases between them. CDR3 length: 15 residues.

The V and J genes are TRBV6-5 and TRBJ2-2; TRBD1 is a possible D gene (6 bases). The V end was cut by 10 bases, the J end by 2 bases, with 11 bases between. Germline CDR1 is MNHEY and CDR2 is SVGAGI. The CDR3 has 13 residues. The CDR3 sequence is CATEGDNTGELFF. The CDR3 coding sequence is TGTGCCACCGAGGGGGACAACACCGGGGAGCTGTTTTTT.

On this clone itself: This CDR3 is also generated by other DNA sequences in the sample. The rearrangement uses TRBV5-1 and TRBJ1-1, with unresolved D. This CDR3 has 14 amino acids. Trimming stripped 3 bases from V and 2 bases from J, with 11 bases between. The germline V gene has CDR1 SGHRS and CDR2 YFSETQ. The CDR3 DNA sequence: TGCGCCAGCAGCTCAGGACTGTTAAACACTGAAGCTTTCTTT. It codes for CASSSGLLNTEAFF.

V is TRBV4-1 and J is TRBJ2-7, with 8 bases matching TRBD2. Germline assignment: CDR1 MGHRA and CDR2 YSYEKL. This CDR3 is built from 15 residues. V shed 1 base and J 2 bases; nucleotides not matched to a gene: 4. CDR3 sequence reads: CASSQGRSGAYEQYF. DNA of the CDR3: TGCGCCAGCAGCCAAGGGCGTAGCGGGGCCTACGAGCAGTACTTC.

The chain uses TRBV7-3 and TRBJ2-3; TRBD2 might be the D (7 bases). The germline V and J ends were trimmed by 5 bases and 7 bases, with 19 bases remaining between them. Germline V gives CDR1 SGHTA, CDR2 FQGTGA. CDR3 length: 15 amino acids. CDR3 DNA sequence: TGTGCCAGCAGCCCGTGGTCGGGGGGCGGGTATACGCAGTATTTT. Its translation: CASSPWSGGGYTQYF.

The chain links TRBV9 to TRBJ1-2, with D hard to call. Germline CDR1 and CDR2: SGDLS and YYNGEE. Trimming left V 3 bases short and J 2 bases short, with 8 bases between. The CDR3 is 13 amino acids. The CDR3 loop reads CASSETANYGYTF. In DNA, the CDR3 is TGTGCCAGCAGCGAAACAGCAAACTATGGCTACACCTTC.

This chain connects TRBV29-1 to TRBJ2-7, with D possibly TRBD2 on 6 matching bases. Trimming left V 5 bases short and J 0 bases short, with 23 bases between. Germline V gene lookup returns CDR1 SQVTM and CDR2 ANQGSEA. The CDR3 is 17 amino acids. Here the CDR3 reads CSVNSPDSLGGSYEQYF. In nucleotides, the CDR3 is TGCAGCGTTAATTCCCCCGACAGCCTGGGGGGCTCCTACGAGCAGTACTTC.

This chain uses TRBV12-3 or TRBV12-4 with TRBJ1-4; weak D call: TRBD1 (6 bases). V lost 5 bases and J lost 8, with 9 bases in between. The CDR3 is made up of 12 amino acids. CDR3 amino acids: CASSTGQEKLFF. Here the CDR3 DNA reads TGTGCCAGCAGTACTGGACAGGAAAAACTGTTTTTT.

This clone was found once. V is TRBV9 and J is TRBJ2-3; the D is unclear. The CDR3 is made up of 16 amino acids. Trimming stripped 0 bases from V and 0 bases from J, with 11 bases between. Germline V gene sequence: CDR1 SGDLS, CDR2 YYNGEE. The chain's CDR3 is CASSVGVAASTDTQYF. CDR3 sequence (DNA): TGTGCCAGCAGCGTAGGGGTAGCAGCTAGCACAGATACGCAGTATTTT.